This T cell receptor (beta chain) is from a study of shared clonotypes between healthy human individuals. Study as a whole: Each donor contributed plates that comprised three CD4 naive, three CD4 memory, two CD8 naive and one CD8 memory.

Naive CD4+ cells were CD45RA-selected; the remaining cells were memory. Overall study findings and caveats: Sequencing depth was predicted to influence how clonotypes are shared among donors.

Several immunoSEQ 96-well plates shared each subset's DNA, each plate a replicate. Profiling relied on immunoSEQ multiplex PCR, and the TCRdb table lists in-frame clones only, not all of them. The sample carries about 360,000 clones, roughly 80% recorded once. CDR3 length: 15 amino acids. Trimming removed 7 bases from V and 6 bases from J, with 19 bases in between. Looked up from germline, CDR1 is SNHLY and CDR2 is FYNNEI. For this clone: As yet, its antigen is unknown.

The specimen was memory CD4+ T cells sorted from blood. Noted subset: CD45RA-negative fraction. The chain employs TRBV2 and TRBJ2-4; D is uncertain. This sequence was found in a man aged 30 to 39 in good health. The CDR3 coding sequence is TGTGCCAGCACCTTTCAAAAGGGTAGCCTAAACATTCAGTACTTC. Its protein product is CASTFQKGSLNIQYF.